This TCR beta chain comes out of a study of blood T cell repertoires in COVID-19. Study-wide context: COVID-19 samples collected from the United States, Italy and Spain covered acute and convalescent phases. T cells, B-cell-depleted T cells, or PBMCs supplied cDNA or gDNA.

Assay: immunoSEQ multiplex PCR; the TCRdb copy retains only in-frame clones and omits some. The sample yields 180,000 or so clones, more than 80% seen once. Remarks on this clone: Other DNA sequences in this specimen translate into the identical CDR3.

Losses at the gene ends were 2 bases for V and 5 bases for J; bases not matched to a gene: 4. The CDR3 runs to 15 residues. Germline CDR1 reads MDHEN; CDR2 reads SYDVKM. Sequencing input: peripheral blood. This receptor was taken from a woman between 40 and 55 years old with COVID-19, enrolled during active disease. This rearrangement joins TRBV28 to TRBJ1-5; the match to TRBD1 covers 9 bases. DNA of the CDR3: TGTGCCAGCAGTTTAGGGGGACAGGGAGATCAGCCCCAGCATTTT. It translates to CASSLGGQGDQPQHF.